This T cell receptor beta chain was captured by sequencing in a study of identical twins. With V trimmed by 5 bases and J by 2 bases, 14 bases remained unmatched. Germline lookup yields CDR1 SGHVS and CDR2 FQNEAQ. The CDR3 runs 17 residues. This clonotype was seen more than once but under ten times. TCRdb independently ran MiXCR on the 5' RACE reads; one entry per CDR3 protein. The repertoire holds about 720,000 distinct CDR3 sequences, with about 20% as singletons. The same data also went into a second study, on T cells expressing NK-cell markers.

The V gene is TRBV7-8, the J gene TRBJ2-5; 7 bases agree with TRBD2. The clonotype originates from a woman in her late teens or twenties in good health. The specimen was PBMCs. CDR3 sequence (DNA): TGTGCCAGCAGCCCCCTTGTGAGCGGGACTGATCAAGAGACCCAGTACTTC. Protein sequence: CASSPLVSGTDQETQYF.